This T cell receptor (beta chain) comes out of a study of cytomegalovirus exposure and HLA in healthy donors. Study findings and constraints: Productive status was seen about 87% or about 30% of the time for most TCR beta V segments in an earlier analysis. In a later analysis, parvovirus B19, influenza, CMV and Epstein-Barr virus appeared linked to several top co-occurrence clusters. Available immune exposure information covered CMV serostatus only. The study assumed roughly uniform donor sequencing depth for presence/absence analyses.

A multiplex PCR was run with 60 Vbeta primers and 13 Jbeta primers. Profiling relied on immunoSEQ multiplex PCR, and the TCRdb table lists in-frame clones only, not all of them. The profile shows roughly 200,000 clones, approximately 88% of them singletons. The germline V gene has CDR1 MNHNS and CDR2 SASEGT. Trimming removed 11 bases from V and 0 bases from J, with 14 bases in between. The CDR3 is made up of 14 amino acids. In the case of this clone: Its antigen remains unidentified.

The rearrangement joins TRBV6-1 to TRBJ1-3, with D maybe TRBD1 (6 bases). Sequenced sample: PBMCs. The sequence derives from a boy between 2 and 10 years old in good health and CMV-seronegative. In DNA, the CDR3 is TGTGCCGGGGGCTGGACAGTCTCTGGAAACACCATATATTTT. The encoded protein is CAGGWTVSGNTIYF.